A selection of T cell receptor beta chains follows, all from one sample in a study of blood T cell repertoires in COVID-19. Assay: immunoSEQ multiplex PCR; the TCRdb copy retains only in-frame clones and omits some. The data contain 200,000 to 250,000 clones, around nine tenths of them singletons. Specimen: peripheral blood. The receptor set was obtained from a man aged 55 to 69 who had recovered from COVID-19. CDR3s include the opening cysteine and the closing phenylalanine or tryptophan. A D gene is named only where the DNA matches it firmly. The size of a clone is reported for some rows only, either as once, few or many, or as a class for expanded clones.

v_call: TRBV30; d_call: TRBD2; clone_size: -; j_call: TRBJ2-2; cdr3_nt: TGTGCCTGGAGTGCTCGGAGCGGGGGGGCCTTCGGGGAGCTGTTTTTT; cdr3_aa: CAWSARSGGAFGELFF
v_call: TRBV9; d_call: -; clone_size: -; j_call: TRBJ1-1; cdr3_nt: TGTGCCAGCAGCGTAGGGCTCGTGAACACTGAAGCTTTCTTT; cdr3_aa: CASSVGLVNTEAFF
v_call: TRBV13; d_call: TRBD2; clone_size: -; j_call: TRBJ2-5; cdr3_nt: TGTGCCAGCAGCTTAGGCCCCGGAGCGGGGGGCCTCCAAGAGACCCAGTACTTC; cdr3_aa: CASSLGPGAGGLQETQYF
v_call: TRBV6-1; d_call: TRBD2; clone_size: once; j_call: TRBJ2-1; cdr3_nt: TGTGCCAGCAGTGAAGGACTAGCGGGCGCCTACAATGAGCAGTTCTTC; cdr3_aa: CASSEGLAGAYNEQFF
v_call: TRBV4-1; d_call: TRBD2; clone_size: -; j_call: TRBJ2-7; cdr3_nt: TGCGCCAGCAGCCAAGCGTCTAGCGGGGAACTTATGTACGAGCAGTACTTC; cdr3_aa: CASSQASSGELMYEQYF
v_call: TRBV28; d_call: -; clone_size: -; j_call: TRBJ2-2; cdr3_nt: TGTGCCAGCGGACGAGGGGGGGGATGGAACACCGGGGAGCTGTTTTTT; cdr3_aa: CASGRGGGWNTGELFF
v_call: TRBV20-1; d_call: TRBD1; clone_size: -; j_call: TRBJ2-7; cdr3_nt: TGCAGTGCTAGTACCAGGGGGACGAGCTCCTACGAGCAGTACTTC; cdr3_aa: CSASTRGTSSYEQYF
v_call: TRBV28; d_call: -; clone_size: -; j_call: TRBJ1-5; cdr3_nt: TGTGCCAGCACCTCTGAGGTCAACAGGGTGGGTCAGCCCCAGCATTTT; cdr3_aa: CASTSEVNRVGQPQHF
v_call: TRBV23-1; d_call: -; clone_size: once; j_call: TRBJ1-2; cdr3_nt: TGCGCCAGCACGAGGCCAAGAGAACACTATGGCTACACCTTC; cdr3_aa: CASTRPREHYGYTF
v_call: TRBV7-9; d_call: TRBD1; clone_size: -; j_call: TRBJ2-3; cdr3_nt: TGTGCCAGCAGTACGTGGGACAGTCGCACAGATACGCAGTATTTT; cdr3_aa: CASSTWDSRTDTQYF
v_call: TRBV7-9; d_call: -; clone_size: -; j_call: TRBJ1-1; cdr3_nt: TGTGCCAGCATCAGGGTGATCGGCCTTATAGCCGCTGAAGCTTTCTTT; cdr3_aa: CASIRVIGLIAAEAFF
v_call: TRBV25-1; d_call: -; clone_size: -; j_call: TRBJ2-5; cdr3_nt: TGTGCCAGCAGTGGGAGAACAGGCCAAGAGACCCAGTACTTC; cdr3_aa: CASSGRTGQETQYF
v_call: TRBV5-4; d_call: TRBD2; clone_size: -; j_call: TRBJ2-2; cdr3_nt: TGTGCCAGCAGCTTGTTGGAGACTAGCGGGAGGGCGGGCACCGGGGAGCTGTTTTTT; cdr3_aa: CASSLLETSGRAGTGELFF
v_call: TRBV7-2; d_call: TRBD1; clone_size: -; j_call: TRBJ1-5; cdr3_nt: TGTGCCAGCAGCTTAAATCGTCAGGGGGCCCCCCCTTTTTTT; cdr3_aa: CASSLNRQGAPPFF
v_call: TRBV6-1; d_call: TRBD1; clone_size: -; j_call: TRBJ1-5; cdr3_nt: TGTGCCAGCAGTGAAAGGTTATGGGACAGGGTAATAGTTTCTCAGCCCCAGCATTTT; cdr3_aa: CASSERLWDRVIVSQPQHF
v_call: TRBV2; d_call: -; clone_size: once; j_call: TRBJ2-2; cdr3_nt: TGTGCCAGCAGTGAGGGCGGAGGCGAGGCCGGGGAGCTGTTTTTT; cdr3_aa: CASSEGGGEAGELFF
v_call: TRBV3-1/TRBV3-2; d_call: -; clone_size: -; j_call: TRBJ2-3; cdr3_nt: TGTGCCAGCAGCCAGCAGGGGTCAGATACGCAGTATTTT; cdr3_aa: CASSQQGSDTQYF
v_call: TRBV6-2/TRBV6-3; d_call: -; clone_size: -; j_call: TRBJ2-7; cdr3_nt: TGTGCCAGCAGCCCCGGTCCCCTCTACGAGCAGTACTTC; cdr3_aa: CASSPGPLYEQYF
v_call: TRBV4-3; d_call: TRBD1; clone_size: -; j_call: TRBJ2-4; cdr3_nt: TGCGCCAGCAGCCAAGTGGCAGGGGGCCCTGTCAAAAACATTCAGTACTTC; cdr3_aa: CASSQVAGGPVKNIQYF
v_call: TRBV10-3; d_call: -; clone_size: -; j_call: TRBJ1-2; cdr3_nt: TGTGCCACTTCGGACACGCCCGACTATGGCTACACCTTC; cdr3_aa: CATSDTPDYGYTF
v_call: TRBV7-3; d_call: -; clone_size: -; j_call: TRBJ1-1; cdr3_nt: TGTGCCAGCAGCTTAACGGGGGGTTGGAACACTGAAGCTTTCTTT; cdr3_aa: CASSLTGGWNTEAFF
v_call: TRBV3-1/TRBV3-2; d_call: -; clone_size: -; j_call: TRBJ1-1; cdr3_nt: TGTGCCAGCAGCTTGCAGGGTGGTACTGAAGCTTTCTTT; cdr3_aa: CASSLQGGTEAFF
v_call: TRBV9; d_call: -; clone_size: -; j_call: TRBJ1-3; cdr3_nt: TGTGCCAGCAGCGTAGGGACGGGGTATACTGGAAACACCATATATTTT; cdr3_aa: CASSVGTGYTGNTIYF
v_call: TRBV28; d_call: -; clone_size: -; j_call: TRBJ1-5; cdr3_nt: TGTGCCACCCGGGGCAATCAGCCCCAGCATTTT; cdr3_aa: CATRGNQPQHF
v_call: TRBV5-4; d_call: -; clone_size: once; j_call: TRBJ2-7; cdr3_nt: TGTGCCAGCAGCTCGACAGGCAAGGCCCCCTACGAGCAGTACTTC; cdr3_aa: CASSSTGKAPYEQYF
v_call: TRBV7-9; d_call: -; clone_size: -; j_call: TRBJ2-7; cdr3_nt: TGTGCCAGCAGCTCTGCAGGGGATCCTCCCTACGAGCAGTACTTC; cdr3_aa: CASSSAGDPPYEQYF
v_call: TRBV19; d_call: TRBD1; clone_size: -; j_call: TRBJ2-3; cdr3_nt: TGTGCCAGTAGTAGGACAGGGTCCACAGATACGCAGTATTTT; cdr3_aa: CASSRTGSTDTQYF
v_call: TRBV9; d_call: TRBD2; clone_size: many; j_call: TRBJ2-5; cdr3_nt: TGTGCCAGCAGCGAGCGGGGGGGATCGGAGACCCAGTACTTC; cdr3_aa: CASSERGGSETQYF
v_call: TRBV4-2; d_call: -; clone_size: -; j_call: TRBJ1-4; cdr3_nt: TGTGCCAGCAGCCAAGTAACAGGCGAAAAACTGTTTTTT; cdr3_aa: CASSQVTGEKLFF
v_call: TRBV7-7; d_call: TRBD1; clone_size: -; j_call: TRBJ2-1; cdr3_nt: TGTGCCAGCAGCTCCACAGGGGCGGATGAGCAGTTCTTC; cdr3_aa: CASSSTGADEQFF
v_call: TRBV25-1; d_call: TRBD1; clone_size: few; j_call: TRBJ1-1; cdr3_nt: TGTGCCAGCAGTGAATGGACAGGGGTAAACACTGAAGCTTTCTTT; cdr3_aa: CASSEWTGVNTEAFF
v_call: TRBV3-1/TRBV3-2; d_call: -; clone_size: -; j_call: TRBJ2-5; cdr3_nt: TGTGCCAGCAGCGCTAAAGAGACCCAGTACTTC; cdr3_aa: CASSAKETQYF
v_call: TRBV7-8; d_call: -; clone_size: -; j_call: TRBJ1-6; cdr3_nt: TGTGCCAGCAGTCACCGGGACACATATTCACCCCTCCACTTT; cdr3_aa: CASSHRDTYSPLHF
v_call: TRBV11-3; d_call: TRBD1; clone_size: -; j_call: TRBJ2-5; cdr3_nt: TGTGCCAGCAGCGAACAGGGGGGTGAGACCCAGTACTTC; cdr3_aa: CASSEQGGETQYF
v_call: TRBV5-4; d_call: -; clone_size: -; j_call: TRBJ2-3; cdr3_nt: TGTGCCAGCAGCTTGGGCGGGGCCGGCACAGATACGCAGTATTTT; cdr3_aa: CASSLGGAGTDTQYF
v_call: TRBV5-6; d_call: -; clone_size: -; j_call: TRBJ2-7; cdr3_nt: TGTGCCAGCAGCTTAGGAGCGGTCGAGCAGTACTTC; cdr3_aa: CASSLGAVEQYF
v_call: TRBV12-3/TRBV12-4; d_call: -; clone_size: -; j_call: TRBJ2-3; cdr3_nt: TGTGCCAGCAGTCTGCGTGACACAGATACGCAGTATTTT; cdr3_aa: CASSLRDTDTQYF
v_call: TRBV19; d_call: TRBD1; clone_size: -; j_call: TRBJ2-2; cdr3_nt: TGTGCCAGCAAGACAGGGCCGAACACCGGGGAGCTGTTTTTT; cdr3_aa: CASKTGPNTGELFF
v_call: TRBV6-5; d_call: TRBD1; clone_size: -; j_call: TRBJ2-2; cdr3_nt: TGTGCCAGCAGCGGACAGGGGGTTACCGGGGAGCTGTTTTTT; cdr3_aa: CASSGQGVTGELFF
v_call: TRBV29-1; d_call: -; clone_size: once; j_call: TRBJ1-3; cdr3_nt: TGCAGCGTTGGTACAGGGATCGGAAACACCATATATTTT; cdr3_aa: CSVGTGIGNTIYF
v_call: TRBV21-1; d_call: -; clone_size: -; j_call: TRBJ2-7; cdr3_nt: TGTGCCAGCACCGACTCCTACACCTACGAGCAGTACTTC; cdr3_aa: CASTDSYTYEQYF
v_call: TRBV5-4; d_call: -; clone_size: -; j_call: TRBJ2-7; cdr3_nt: TGTGCCAGCAGCTTGTATGGAGAAATCTACGAGCAGTACTTC; cdr3_aa: CASSLYGEIYEQYF
v_call: TRBV1; d_call: -; clone_size: -; j_call: TRBJ1-2; cdr3_nt: TGCACCAGCAGCTTAACAGGGTATGGCTACACCTTC; cdr3_aa: CTSSLTGYGYTF
v_call: TRBV11-3; d_call: TRBD1; clone_size: -; j_call: TRBJ2-7; cdr3_nt: TGTGCCAGCAGCTCGGGACAGGGCCGCTCCTACGAGCAGTACTTC; cdr3_aa: CASSSGQGRSYEQYF
v_call: TRBV29-1; d_call: -; clone_size: -; j_call: TRBJ1-2; cdr3_nt: TGCAGCGTTGAAGTCTTCAGGGGTGGCTACACCTTC; cdr3_aa: CSVEVFRGGYTF
v_call: TRBV19; d_call: TRBD1; clone_size: -; j_call: TRBJ1-2; cdr3_nt: TGTGCCAGTACCTCGGACAGGGCTCCCTATGGCTACACCTTC; cdr3_aa: CASTSDRAPYGYTF
v_call: TRBV3-1/TRBV3-2; d_call: -; clone_size: -; j_call: TRBJ2-2; cdr3_nt: TGTGCCAGCAGCCAAGACCAGTCCACCGGGGAGCTGTTTTTT; cdr3_aa: CASSQDQSTGELFF
v_call: TRBV3-1/TRBV3-2; d_call: TRBD2; clone_size: -; j_call: TRBJ2-3; cdr3_nt: TGTGCCAGCAGCCAAGATGTTAGCGGGGGCCGCACAGATACGCAGTATTTT; cdr3_aa: CASSQDVSGGRTDTQYF
v_call: TRBV7-9; d_call: -; clone_size: -; j_call: TRBJ1-2; cdr3_nt: TGTGCCAGCAGCTTAGCGGACAGCTATGGCTACACCTTC; cdr3_aa: CASSLADSYGYTF